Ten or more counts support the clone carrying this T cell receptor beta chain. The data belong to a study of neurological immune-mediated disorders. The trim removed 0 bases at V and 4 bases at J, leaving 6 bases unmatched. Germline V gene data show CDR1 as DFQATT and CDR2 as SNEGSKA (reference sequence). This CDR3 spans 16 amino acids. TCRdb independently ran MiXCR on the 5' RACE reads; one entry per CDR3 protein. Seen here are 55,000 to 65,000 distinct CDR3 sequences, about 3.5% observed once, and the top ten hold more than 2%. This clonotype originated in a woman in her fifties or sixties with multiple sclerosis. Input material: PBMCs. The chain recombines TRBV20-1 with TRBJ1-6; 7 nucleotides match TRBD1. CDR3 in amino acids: CSARDLQGQYNSPLHF. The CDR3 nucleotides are TGCAGTGCTAGAGATCTTCAGGGACAGTATAATTCACCCCTCCACTTT.